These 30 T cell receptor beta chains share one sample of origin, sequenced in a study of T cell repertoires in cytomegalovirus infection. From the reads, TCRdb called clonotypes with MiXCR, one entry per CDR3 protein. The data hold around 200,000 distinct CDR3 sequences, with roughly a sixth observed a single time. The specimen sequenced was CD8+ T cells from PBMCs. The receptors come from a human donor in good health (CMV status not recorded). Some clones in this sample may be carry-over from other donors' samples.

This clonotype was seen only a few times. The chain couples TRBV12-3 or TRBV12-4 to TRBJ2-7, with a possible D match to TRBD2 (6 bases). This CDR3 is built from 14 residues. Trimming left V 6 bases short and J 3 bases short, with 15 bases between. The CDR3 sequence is CASSHGGTRYEQYF. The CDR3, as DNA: TGTGCCAGCAGCCACGGGGGAACGCGCTACGAGCAGTACTTC.

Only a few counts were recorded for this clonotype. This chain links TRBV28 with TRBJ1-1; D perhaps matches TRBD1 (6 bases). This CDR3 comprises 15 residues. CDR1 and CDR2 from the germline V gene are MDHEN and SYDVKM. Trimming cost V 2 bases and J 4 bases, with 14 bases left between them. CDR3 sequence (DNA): TGTGCCAGCAGTTTAGTTCTGGGGGCGGTCACTGAAGCTTTCTTT. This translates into CASSLVLGAVTEAFF.

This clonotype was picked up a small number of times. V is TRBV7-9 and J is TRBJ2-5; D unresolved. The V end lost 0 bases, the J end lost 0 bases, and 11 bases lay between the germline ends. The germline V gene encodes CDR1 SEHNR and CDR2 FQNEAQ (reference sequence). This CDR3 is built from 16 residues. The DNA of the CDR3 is TGTGCCAGCAGCTTAGCGCAACAGAGATACCAAGAGACCCAGTACTTC. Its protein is CASSLAQQRYQETQYF.

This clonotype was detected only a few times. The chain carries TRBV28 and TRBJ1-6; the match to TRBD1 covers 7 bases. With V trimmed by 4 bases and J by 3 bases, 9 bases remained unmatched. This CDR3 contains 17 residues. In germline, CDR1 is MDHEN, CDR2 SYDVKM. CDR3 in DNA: TGTGCCAGCAGTTCCTCGGACAGGTTATTCTATAATTCACCCCTCCACTTT. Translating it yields CASSSSDRLFYNSPLHF.

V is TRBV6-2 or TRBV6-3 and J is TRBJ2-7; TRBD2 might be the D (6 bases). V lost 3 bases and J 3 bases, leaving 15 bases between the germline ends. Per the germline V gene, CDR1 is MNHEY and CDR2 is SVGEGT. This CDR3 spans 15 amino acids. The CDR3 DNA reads TGTGCCAGCAGTTATTGGGGGACTGAGAACTACGAGCAGTACTTC. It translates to CASSYWGTENYEQYF.

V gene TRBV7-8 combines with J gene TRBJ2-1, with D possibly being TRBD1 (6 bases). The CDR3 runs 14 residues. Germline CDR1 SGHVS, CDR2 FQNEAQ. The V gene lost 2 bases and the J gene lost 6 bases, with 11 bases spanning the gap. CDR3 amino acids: CASSLISGANEQFF. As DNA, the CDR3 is TGTGCCAGCAGCTTAATCTCAGGGGCCAATGAGCAGTTCTTC. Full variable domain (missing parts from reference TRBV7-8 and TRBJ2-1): GAGVSQSPRYKVAKRGQDVALRCDPISGHVSLFWYQQALGQGPEFLTYFQNEAQLDKSGLPSDRFFAERPEGSVSTLKIQRTQQEDSAVYLCASSLISGANEQFFGPGTRLTVL.

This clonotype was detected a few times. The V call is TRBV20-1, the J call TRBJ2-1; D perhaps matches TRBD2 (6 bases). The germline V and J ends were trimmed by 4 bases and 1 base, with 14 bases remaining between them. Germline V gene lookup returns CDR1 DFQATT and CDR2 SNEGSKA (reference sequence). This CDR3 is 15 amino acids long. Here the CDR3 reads CSAKNSRGSYNEQFF. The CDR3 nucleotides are TGCAGTGCTAAAAATAGCCGGGGGTCCTACAATGAGCAGTTCTTC.

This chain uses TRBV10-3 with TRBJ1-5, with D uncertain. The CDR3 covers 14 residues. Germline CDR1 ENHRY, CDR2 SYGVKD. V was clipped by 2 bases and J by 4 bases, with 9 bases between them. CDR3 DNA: TGTGCCATCAGTGAGCGGGTAGGAAATCAGCCCCAGCATTTT. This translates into CAISERVGNQPQHF.

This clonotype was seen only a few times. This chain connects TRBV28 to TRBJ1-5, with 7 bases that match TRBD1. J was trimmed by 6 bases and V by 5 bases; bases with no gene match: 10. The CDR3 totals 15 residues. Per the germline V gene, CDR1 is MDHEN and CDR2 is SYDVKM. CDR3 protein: CASSLTGTGAQPQHF. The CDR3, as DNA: TGTGCCAGCAGTCTGACAGGGACGGGAGCTCAGCCCCAGCATTTT.

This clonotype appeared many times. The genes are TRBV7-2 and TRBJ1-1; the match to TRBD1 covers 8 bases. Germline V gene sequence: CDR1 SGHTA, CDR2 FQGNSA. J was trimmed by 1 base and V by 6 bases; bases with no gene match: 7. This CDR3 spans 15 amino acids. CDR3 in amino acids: CASSYLQGANTEAFF. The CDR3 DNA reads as TGTGCCAGCAGTTATCTCCAGGGGGCGAACACTGAAGCTTTCTTT.

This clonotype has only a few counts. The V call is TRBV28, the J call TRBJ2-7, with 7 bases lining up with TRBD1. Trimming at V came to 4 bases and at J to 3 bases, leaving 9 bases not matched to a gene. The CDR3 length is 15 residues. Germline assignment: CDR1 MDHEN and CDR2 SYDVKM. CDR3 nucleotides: TGTGCCAGCAGTTCAAGGACAGGCAGGGGCTACGAGCAGTACTTC. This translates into CASSSRTGRGYEQYF. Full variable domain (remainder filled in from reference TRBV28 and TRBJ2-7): DVKVTQSSRYLVKRTGEKVFLECVQDMDHENMFWYRQDPGLGLRLIYFSYDVKMKEKGDIPEGYSVSREKKERFSLILESASTNQTSMYLCASSSRTGRGYEQYFGPGTRLTVT.

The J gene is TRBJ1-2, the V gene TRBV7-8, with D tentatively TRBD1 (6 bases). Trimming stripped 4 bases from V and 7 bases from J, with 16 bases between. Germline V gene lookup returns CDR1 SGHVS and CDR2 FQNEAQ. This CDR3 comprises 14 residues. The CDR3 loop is CASSSSGGGPGYTF. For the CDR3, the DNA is TGTGCCAGCAGCTCATCAGGTGGGGGGCCTGGCTACACCTTC.

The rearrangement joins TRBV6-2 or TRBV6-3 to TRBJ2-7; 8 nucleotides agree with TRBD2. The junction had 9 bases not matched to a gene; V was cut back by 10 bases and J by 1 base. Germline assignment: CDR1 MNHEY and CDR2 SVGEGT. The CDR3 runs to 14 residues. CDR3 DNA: TGTGCCATCAGAGAAAGCGGGGGTTCCTACGAGCAGTACTTC. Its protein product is CAIRESGGSYEQYF.

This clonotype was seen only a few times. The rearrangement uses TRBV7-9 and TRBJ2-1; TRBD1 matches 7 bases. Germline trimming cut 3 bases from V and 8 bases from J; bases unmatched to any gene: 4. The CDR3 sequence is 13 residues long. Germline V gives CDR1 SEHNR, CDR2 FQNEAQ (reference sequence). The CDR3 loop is CASSFQGDDEQFF. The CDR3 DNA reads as TGTGCCAGCAGCTTCCAGGGGGACGATGAGCAGTTCTTC.

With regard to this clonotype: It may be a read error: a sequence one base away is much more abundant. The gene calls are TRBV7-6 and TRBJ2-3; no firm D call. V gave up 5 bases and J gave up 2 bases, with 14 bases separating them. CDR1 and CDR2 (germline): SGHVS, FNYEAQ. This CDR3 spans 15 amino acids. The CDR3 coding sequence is TGTGCCAGCAGCGTACAATCCACCCCCACAGATACGCAGTATTTT. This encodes CASSVQSTPTDTQYF. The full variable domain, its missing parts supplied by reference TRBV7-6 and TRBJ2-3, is GAGVSQSPRYKVTKRGQDVALRCDPISGHVSLYWYRQALGQGPEFLTYFNYEAQQDKSGLPNDRFSAERPEGSISTLTIQRTEQRDSAMYRCASSVQSTPTDTQYFGPGTRLTVL.

The CDR3 coding sequence is TGTGCCAGCAGTGAGGTCGGACTAGCGGGGGTCTCCTACAATGAGCAGTTCTTC. Translation gives CASSEVGLAGVSYNEQFF. This rearrangement joins TRBV6-1 to TRBJ2-1, with 13 bases lining up with TRBD2. This CDR3 spans 18 amino acids. The J segment lost 0 bases and the V segment lost 3 bases, leaving 5 bases of the junction unmatched. CDR1 and CDR2 (germline): MNHNS, SASEGT.

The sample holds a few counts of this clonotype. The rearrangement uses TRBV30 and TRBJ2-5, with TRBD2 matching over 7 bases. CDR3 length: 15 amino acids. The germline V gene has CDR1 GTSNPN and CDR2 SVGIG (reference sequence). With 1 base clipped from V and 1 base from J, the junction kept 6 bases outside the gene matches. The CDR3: CAWSETLAIQETQYF. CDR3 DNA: TGTGCCTGGAGTGAAACACTAGCGATCCAAGAGACCCAGTACTTC.

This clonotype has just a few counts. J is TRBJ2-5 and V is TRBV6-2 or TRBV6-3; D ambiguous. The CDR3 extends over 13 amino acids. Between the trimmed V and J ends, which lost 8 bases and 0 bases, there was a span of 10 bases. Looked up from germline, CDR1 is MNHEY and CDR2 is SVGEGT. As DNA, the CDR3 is TGTGCCAGCCGTAGCAGGTACCAAGAGACCCAGTACTTC. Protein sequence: CASRSRYQETQYF.

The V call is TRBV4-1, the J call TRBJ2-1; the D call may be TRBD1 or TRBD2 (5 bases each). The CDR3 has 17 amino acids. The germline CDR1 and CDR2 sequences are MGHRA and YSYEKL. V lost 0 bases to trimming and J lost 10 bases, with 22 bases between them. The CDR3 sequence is CASSQEEGESGWPEQFF. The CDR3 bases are TGCGCCAGCAGCCAAGAGGAAGGGGAGTCGGGATGGCCCGAGCAGTTCTTC.

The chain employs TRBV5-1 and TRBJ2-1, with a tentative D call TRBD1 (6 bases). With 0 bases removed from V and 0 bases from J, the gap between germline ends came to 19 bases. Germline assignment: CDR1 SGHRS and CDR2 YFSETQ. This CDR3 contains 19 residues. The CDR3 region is CASSLGTAFQGSSYNEQFF. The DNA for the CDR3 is TGCGCCAGCAGCTTGGGGACAGCTTTTCAGGGTAGCTCCTACAATGAGCAGTTCTTC.

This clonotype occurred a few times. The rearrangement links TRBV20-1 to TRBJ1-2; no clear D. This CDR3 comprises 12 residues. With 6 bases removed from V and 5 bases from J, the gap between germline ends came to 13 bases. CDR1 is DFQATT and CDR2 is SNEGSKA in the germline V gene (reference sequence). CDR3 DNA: TGCAGTGCCCTGGGAGGGCTGTATGGCTACACCTTC. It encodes CSALGGLYGYTF.

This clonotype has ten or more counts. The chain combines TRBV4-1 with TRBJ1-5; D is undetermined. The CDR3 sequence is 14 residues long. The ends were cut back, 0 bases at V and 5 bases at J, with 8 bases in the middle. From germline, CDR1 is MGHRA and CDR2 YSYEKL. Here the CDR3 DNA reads TGCGCCAGCAGCCAAGATCCGGTCGATCAGCCCCAGCATTTT. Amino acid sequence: CASSQDPVDQPQHF.

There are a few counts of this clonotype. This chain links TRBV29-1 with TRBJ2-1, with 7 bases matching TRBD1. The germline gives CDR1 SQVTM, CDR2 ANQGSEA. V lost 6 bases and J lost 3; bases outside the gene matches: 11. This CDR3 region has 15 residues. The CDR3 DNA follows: TGCAGCGTGGGCTCCACAGGGGTCGGCTACAATGAGCAGTTCTTC. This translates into CSVGSTGVGYNEQFF.

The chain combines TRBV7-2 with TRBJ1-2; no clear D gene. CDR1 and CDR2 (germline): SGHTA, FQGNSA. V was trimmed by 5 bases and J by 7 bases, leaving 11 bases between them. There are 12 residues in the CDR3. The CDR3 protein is CASSPGWIGYTF. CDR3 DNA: TGTGCCAGCAGCCCCGGGTGGATTGGCTACACCTTC.

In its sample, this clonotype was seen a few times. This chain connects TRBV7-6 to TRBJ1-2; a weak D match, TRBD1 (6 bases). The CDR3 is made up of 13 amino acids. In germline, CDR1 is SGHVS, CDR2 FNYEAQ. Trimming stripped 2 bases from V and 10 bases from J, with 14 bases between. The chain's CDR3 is CASSLSSRGNYTF. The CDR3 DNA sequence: TGTGCCAGCAGCTTAAGCTCCAGGGGAAACTACACCTTC.

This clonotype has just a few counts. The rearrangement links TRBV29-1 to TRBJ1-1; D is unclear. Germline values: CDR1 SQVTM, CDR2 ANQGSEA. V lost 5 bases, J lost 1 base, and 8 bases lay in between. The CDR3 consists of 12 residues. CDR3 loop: CSVQETNTEAFF. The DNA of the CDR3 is TGCAGCGTTCAGGAGACGAACACTGAAGCTTTCTTT.

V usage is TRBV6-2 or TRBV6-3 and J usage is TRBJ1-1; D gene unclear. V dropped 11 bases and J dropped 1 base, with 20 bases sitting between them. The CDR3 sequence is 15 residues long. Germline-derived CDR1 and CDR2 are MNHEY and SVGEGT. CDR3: CAGRSGRRENTEAFF. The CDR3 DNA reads TGTGCCGGCCGATCGGGCCGCCGGGAGAACACTGAAGCTTTCTTT.

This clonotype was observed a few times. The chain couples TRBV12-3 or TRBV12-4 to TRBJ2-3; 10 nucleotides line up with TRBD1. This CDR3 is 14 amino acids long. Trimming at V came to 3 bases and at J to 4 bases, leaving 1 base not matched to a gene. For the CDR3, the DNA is TGTGCCAGCAGTTTTGGACAGGGGGCAGATACGCAGTATTTT. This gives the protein CASSFGQGADTQYF.

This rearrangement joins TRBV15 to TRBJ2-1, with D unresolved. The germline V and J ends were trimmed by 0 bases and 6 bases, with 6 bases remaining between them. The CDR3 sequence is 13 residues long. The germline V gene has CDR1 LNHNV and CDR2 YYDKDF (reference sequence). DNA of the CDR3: TGTGCCACCAGCAGAGATGGCAGCAATGAGCAGTTCTTC. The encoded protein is CATSRDGSNEQFF.

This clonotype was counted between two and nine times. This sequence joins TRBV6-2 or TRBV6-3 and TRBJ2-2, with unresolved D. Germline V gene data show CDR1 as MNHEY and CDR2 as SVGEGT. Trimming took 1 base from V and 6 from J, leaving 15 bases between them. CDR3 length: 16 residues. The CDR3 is CASSYWAGFGPGELFF. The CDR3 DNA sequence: TGTGCCAGCAGTTACTGGGCCGGCTTTGGACCCGGGGAGCTGTTTTTT.